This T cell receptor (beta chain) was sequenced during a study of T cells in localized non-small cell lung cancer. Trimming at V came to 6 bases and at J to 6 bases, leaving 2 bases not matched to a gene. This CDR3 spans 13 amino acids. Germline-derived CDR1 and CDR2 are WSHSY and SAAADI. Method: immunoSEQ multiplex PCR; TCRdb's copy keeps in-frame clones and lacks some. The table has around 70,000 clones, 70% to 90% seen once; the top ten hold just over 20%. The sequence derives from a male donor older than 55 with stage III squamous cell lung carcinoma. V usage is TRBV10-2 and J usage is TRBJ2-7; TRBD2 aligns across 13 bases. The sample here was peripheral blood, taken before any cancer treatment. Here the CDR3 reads CASRGLAGSEQYV. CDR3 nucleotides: TGCGCCAGCAGGGGACTAGCGGGGAGCGAGCAGTACGTC.